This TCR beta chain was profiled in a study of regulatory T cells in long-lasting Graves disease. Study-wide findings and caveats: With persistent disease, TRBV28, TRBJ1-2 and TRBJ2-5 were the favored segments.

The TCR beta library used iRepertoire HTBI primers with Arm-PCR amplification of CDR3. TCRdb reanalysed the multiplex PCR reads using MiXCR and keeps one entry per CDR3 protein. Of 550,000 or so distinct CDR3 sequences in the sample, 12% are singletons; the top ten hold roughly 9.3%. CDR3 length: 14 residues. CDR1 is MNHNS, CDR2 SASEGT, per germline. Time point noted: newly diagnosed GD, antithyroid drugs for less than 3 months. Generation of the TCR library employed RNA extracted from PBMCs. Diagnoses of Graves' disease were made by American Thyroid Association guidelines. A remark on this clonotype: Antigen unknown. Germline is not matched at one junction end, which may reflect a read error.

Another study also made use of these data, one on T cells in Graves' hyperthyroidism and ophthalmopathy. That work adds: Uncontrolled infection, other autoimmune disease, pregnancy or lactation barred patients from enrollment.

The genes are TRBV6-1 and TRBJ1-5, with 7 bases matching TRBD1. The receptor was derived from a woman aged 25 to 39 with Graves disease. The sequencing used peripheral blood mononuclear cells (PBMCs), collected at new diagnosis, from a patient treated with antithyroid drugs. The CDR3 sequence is CASSRTGNNQPLHF. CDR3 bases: TGTGCCAGCAGTCGGACAGGTAACAATCAGCCCCTGCATTTT.